A single sample is the source of the 6 T cell receptor beta chains below, sequenced in a study of T cells in Graves' hyperthyroidism and ophthalmopathy. RNA transcripts provided the source from which TCR beta CDR3 regions were amplified. HTBI primers drove first-round RT-PCR of the TCR CDR3. TCRdb reprocessed the multiplex PCR reads via MiXCR and lists one record per CDR3 protein. The sample consists of 450,000 to 650,000 distinct CDR3 sequences, 13% to 15% of them appearing once. Sequenced input: blood. Receptors originate from a young woman with Graves' ophthalmopathy.

This clonotype was observed at least ten times. J is TRBJ2-7 and V is TRBV12-3 or TRBV12-4; 10 nucleotides line up with TRBD1. V shed 4 bases and J 2 bases; nucleotides not matched to a gene: 5. This CDR3 spans 15 amino acids. The CDR3 here is CASSSLGQGAYEQYF. DNA for the CDR3: TGTGCCAGCAGTTCCCTCGGACAGGGGGCCTACGAGCAGTACTTC.

This clonotype was seen at least ten times. This chain joins TRBV7-2 and TRBJ1-3; D call uncertain. CDR3 length: 15 residues. The ends were cut back, 5 bases at V and 0 bases at J, with 11 bases in the middle. Germline loops: CDR1 SGHTA, CDR2 FQGNSA. For the CDR3, the DNA is TGTGCCAGCAGCGCGACACCCGTCTCTGGAAACACCATATATTTT. Its translation: CASSATPVSGNTIYF. The whole variable domain, remainder taken from reference TRBV7-2 and TRBJ1-3, is GAGVSQSPSNKVTEKGKDVELRCDPISGHTALYWYRQSLGQGLEFLIYFQGNSAPDKSGLPSDRFSAERTGGSVSTLTIQRTQQEDSAVYLCASSATPVSGNTIYFGEGSWLTVV.

The chain employs TRBV29-1 and TRBJ1-3; tentatively, D is TRBD1 (6 bases). Germline assignment: CDR1 SQVTM and CDR2 ANQGSEA. CDR3 length: 15 residues. The V end lost 5 bases, the J end lost 4 bases, and 18 bases lay between the germline ends. The CDR3 bases are TGCAGCGTTTCCAACCTACAGGGAACCGGAAACACCATATATTTT. Amino acids: CSVSNLQGTGNTIYF.

This clonotype was counted a few times. This chain connects TRBV18 to TRBJ1-1, with D maybe TRBD1 (6 bases). The CDR3 extends over 15 amino acids. V was clipped by 1 base and J by 3 bases, with 12 bases between them. CDR1 and CDR2 from the germline V gene are KGHSH and LQKENI. The CDR3 region is CASSPLEGVDTEAFF. The DNA of the CDR3 is TGTGCCAGCTCACCACTCGAGGGGGTAGACACTGAAGCTTTCTTT.

The sample holds a few counts of this clonotype. The rearrangement uses TRBV4-3 and TRBJ2-3, with TRBD1 identical over 8 bases. The trim removed 3 bases at V and 4 bases at J, leaving 6 bases unmatched. Per the germline V gene, CDR1 is LGHNA and CDR2 is YSLEER. This CDR3 contains 15 residues. CDR3 region: CASSQRTGTADTQYF. Written as DNA, the CDR3 is TGCGCCAGCAGCCAGAGGACAGGGACCGCAGATACGCAGTATTTT.

This clonotype was seen at least ten times. The rearrangement links TRBV10-3 to TRBJ2-3, with 11 positions matching TRBD2. The V and J ends lost 2 bases and 6 bases, in that order; junction bases with no gene match: 1. The CDR3 spans 14 residues. Germline V CDR1 and CDR2: ENHRY, SYGVKD. The CDR3 DNA reads as TGTGCCATCAGTGAGACTAGCGGGAGTGATACGCAGTATTTT. Translating it yields CAISETSGSDTQYF.